The T cell receptor beta chain described here comes from a study of cytomegalovirus exposure and HLA in healthy donors. 60 Vbeta and 13 Jbeta primers were used in PCR. In the original workflow: A later analysis tallied tens of millions of unique TCR beta chains, 9 million to 12 million of them shared. Assay used: immunoSEQ multiplex PCR; TCRdb lists only in-frame clones, some missing. V and J calls and clone size are those listed in that table; D and trimming were worked out from the DNA. The sample comprises 150,000 to 200,000 clones, about 77% of which are singletons, and about 2.6% rests with the top ten. Germline values: CDR1 MNHNY, CDR2 SVGAGI (reference sequence). The CDR3 covers 14 residues. J gave up 7 bases and V 6 bases, and 5 bases lay outside the gene matches. The table lists this clone with a count of one.

This chain links TRBV6-6 with TRBJ1-4; 10 nucleotides match TRBD1. Sequencing was carried out using PBMCs. The receptor was derived from a woman aged 40-49 years in good health and CMV-seropositive. In DNA form, the CDR3 reads TGTGCCAGCAGACCGACAGGGGGCTTTGAAAAACTGTTTTTT. Translation gives CASRPTGGFEKLFF.